A selection of T cell receptor beta chains follows, all from one sample in a study of OX40 agonist ivuxolimab in advanced cancers. Some clones are missing from TCRdb's copy, which holds only in-frame ones; the method was immunoSEQ multiplex PCR. This sample has about 49,000 clones, with almost 80% found just once. The input for sequencing was CD4+ or CD8+ T cells sorted from blood, taken in a trial of the OX40 agonist ivuxolimab. These receptors came from an adult with an advanced solid tumor such as melanoma, head and neck, liver or kidney cancer. The CDR3 runs from the conserved cysteine through the conserved F or W. The D gene is left open where the match is weak. Expanded clones get a size class; other rows say once, few or many, or leave the size out.

CDR3 length	clone size	J gene	D gene	V gene	CDR3 protein	CDR3 DNA
12	.	TRBJ2-5	.	TRBV12-5	CASGPRMETQYF	TGTGCTAGTGGTCCGAGGATGGAGACCCAGTACTTC
14	.	TRBJ2-3	.	TRBV19	CASSISALTDTQYF	TGTGCCAGTAGTATATCGGCCCTTACAGATACGCAGTATTTT
16	.	TRBJ1-2	.	TRBV6-5	CASSYSLAGWDYGYTF	TGTGCCAGCAGTTACTCCCTGGCAGGTTGGGACTATGGCTACACCTTC
15	.	TRBJ1-1	TRBD1	TRBV6-5	CASSGQGLSRGEAFF	TGTGCCAGCTCGGGACAGGGATTATCCAGAGGAGAAGCTTTCTTT
13	.	TRBJ2-3	.	TRBV10-3	CAIRGLGTDTQYF	TGTGCCATCAGGGGGCTGGGCACAGATACGCAGTATTTT
15	.	TRBJ2-2	TRBD1	TRBV27	CASGRDRGNTGELFF	TGTGCCAGCGGCCGGGACAGGGGAAACACCGGGGAGCTGTTTTTT
15	few	TRBJ2-7	.	TRBV19	CASSTPGHPPDEQYF	TGTGCCAGTAGTACTCCGGGACACCCGCCTGACGAGCAGTACTTC
14	.	TRBJ2-7	.	TRBV7-2	CASSSMGVSYEQYF	TGTGCCAGCAGCTCTATGGGCGTTAGCTACGAGCAGTACTTC
14	.	TRBJ2-1	TRBD2	TRBV9	CASSPGLAGVEQFF	TGTGCCAGCAGCCCAGGACTAGCGGGAGTTGAGCAGTTCTTC
15	.	TRBJ1-2	TRBD1	TRBV30	CAWRRMGGGRDGYTF	TGTGCCTGGAGAAGGATGGGAGGGGGCAGGGATGGCTACACCTTC
17	.	TRBJ2-5	TRBD1	TRBV5-1	CASAISTPGQGGETQYF	TGCGCCAGCGCTATTTCGACACCGGGACAGGGAGGGGAGACCCAGTACTTC
13	.	TRBJ1-2	.	TRBV19	CASSIPGVYGYTF	TGTGCCAGTAGTATTCCGGGGGTCTATGGCTACACCTTC
15	.	TRBJ1-3	.	TRBV7-2	CASSLSAGAGNTIYF	TGTGCCAGCAGCTTATCGGCGGGCGCAGGAAACACCATATATTTT
13	.	TRBJ1-1	TRBD1	TRBV19	CASSTTGADKAFF	TGTGCCAGTAGTACGACAGGGGCGGACAAAGCTTTCTTT
14	.	TRBJ2-1	.	TRBV7-9	CASSLGAVYNEQFF	TGTGCCAGCAGCTTAGGGGCCGTATACAATGAGCAGTTCTTC
14	.	TRBJ2-7	.	TRBV11-2	CASSHPRGADEQYF	TGTGCCAGCAGCCACCCCCGGGGGGCGGACGAGCAGTACTTC
15	.	TRBJ2-1	.	TRBV5-4	CASSAGPDTGNEQFF	TGTGCCAGCAGCGCGGGACCCGACACTGGCAATGAGCAGTTCTTC
16	.	TRBJ1-5	.	TRBV4-1	CASSQDWGFLGQPQHF	TGCGCCAGCAGCCAAGATTGGGGTTTCTTAGGACAGCCCCAGCATTTT
20	.	TRBJ2-1	TRBD2	TRBV27	CASSIRTHNTGTSGSNEQFF	TGTGCCAGCAGCATACGCACACACAACACCGGGACTAGCGGGAGTAATGAGCAGTTCTTC
17	.	TRBJ2-1	TRBD2	TRBV7-2	CASSLEVASGSRNEQFF	TGTGCCAGCAGCTTAGAGGTCGCTAGCGGGAGTCGGAATGAGCAGTTCTTC
13	.	TRBJ1-4	TRBD1	TRBV27	CASSDRGNEKLFF	TGTGCCAGCAGTGACAGGGGGAATGAAAAACTGTTTTTT
15	once	TRBJ2-2	.	TRBV9	CASSVDGGQDGELFF	TGTGCCAGCAGCGTAGACGGGGGGCAGGACGGGGAGCTGTTTTTT
15	.	TRBJ2-7	.	TRBV11-1	CASSLTRVSSYEQYF	TGTGCCAGCAGCTTAACGAGGGTTTCGTCCTACGAGCAGTACTTC
12	.	TRBJ1-4	.	TRBV28	CASSNMRWTHFF	TGTGCCAGCAGCAACATGAGGTGGACCCATTTTTTT
13	.	TRBJ1-6	TRBD1	TRBV19	CASSIGQASPLHF	TGTGCCAGTAGTATCGGACAGGCATCACCCCTCCACTTT
13	.	TRBJ2-1	TRBD2	TRBV7-8	CASSQTSASLQFF	TGTGCCAGCAGCCAGACTAGCGCGAGCCTGCAGTTCTTC
18	.	TRBJ2-4	.	TRBV21-1	CATDCGTAGIISKNIQYF	TGTGCCACAGACTGCGGGACAGCCGGAATTATATCCAAAAACATTCAGTACTTC
13	.	TRBJ2-1	TRBD2	TRBV7-2	CASSEREEGEQFF	TGTGCCAGCAGCGAGCGGGAGGAAGGTGAGCAGTTCTTC
14	.	TRBJ1-2	TRBD1	TRBV6-5	CASNAPGQGSGYTF	TGTGCCAGCAATGCACCGGGACAGGGGAGCGGCTACACCTTC